These 31 T cell receptor beta chains came from one sample sequenced in a study of blood T cell repertoires in COVID-19. Profiling relied on immunoSEQ multiplex PCR, and the TCRdb table lists in-frame clones only, not all of them. This table has some 220,000 clones, 80% to 90% appearing once. Sequencing was carried out using peripheral blood. The receptors were sampled from a middle-aged man with acute or convalescent COVID-19.

This clone was observed a few times. J is TRBJ1-6 and V is TRBV7-2; tentatively, D is TRBD1 (5 bases). There are 15 residues in the CDR3. Germline V gene data show CDR1 as SGHTA and CDR2 as FQGNSA. Trimming removed 4 bases at V and 7 bases at J, with 14 bases between. The CDR3 DNA sequence: TGTGCCAGCAGCTCTCACGGGGGGGTGAATTCACCCCTCCACTTT. It encodes CASSSHGGVNSPLHF.

The V gene is TRBV4-1, the J gene TRBJ2-7; D is undetermined. Trimming took off 0 bases at V and 4 bases at J, with 7 bases between the two ends. Germline V gene data show CDR1 as MGHRA and CDR2 as YSYEKL. There are 13 residues in the CDR3. The CDR3: CASSQDWAYEQYF. The CDR3 DNA reads as TGCGCCAGCAGCCAAGATTGGGCTTACGAGCAGTACTTC.

This rearrangement joins TRBV7-2 to TRBJ2-7; 8 positions agree with TRBD1. There are 15 residues in the CDR3. Unmatched junction bases numbered 2, after V lost 0 bases and J lost 1 base. Germline-derived CDR1 and CDR2 are SGHTA and FQGNSA. CDR3 DNA: TGTGCCAGCAGCTTAGCCGGGACAGGATCCTACGAGCAGTACTTC. This codes for CASSLAGTGSYEQYF.

The chain couples TRBV5-1 to TRBJ2-7; tentative D call: TRBD2 (5 bases). The CDR3 has 16 amino acids. V lost 0 bases and J 1 base, leaving 14 bases between the germline ends. Germline CDR1 is SGHRS and CDR2 is YFSETQ. CDR3 in DNA: TGCGCCAGCAGCTTGGGGACTTCTCTTCGATCCTACGAGCAGTACTTC. Translating it yields CASSLGTSLRSYEQYF.

The chain uses TRBV13 and TRBJ1-1; no clear D gene. The CDR3 extends over 11 amino acids. V lost 5 bases, J lost 7 bases, and 8 bases lay in between. Germline assignment: CDR1 PRHDT and CDR2 FYEKMQ (reference sequence). In DNA, the CDR3 is TGTGCCAGCAGCCGTCAGCGTGAAGCTTTCTTT. This gives the protein CASSRQREAFF.

The chain joins TRBV14 to TRBJ1-6; D call uncertain. The CDR3 contains 15 residues. CDR1 is SGHDN and CDR2 is FVKESK in the germline V gene. V was shortened by 3 bases and J by 8 bases, with 14 bases between the two germline ends. Written as DNA, the CDR3 is TGTGCCAGCAGCCATCTACCCGCCGGGGATTCACCCCTCCACTTT. It codes for CASSHLPAGDSPLHF.

The V and J genes are TRBV7-3 and TRBJ2-5; 8 bases line up with TRBD2. Germline V gene sequence: CDR1 SGHTA, CDR2 FQGTGA. With 0 bases clipped from V and 4 bases from J, the junction kept 4 bases outside the gene matches. The CDR3 is 15 residues long. The CDR3 is CASSLTRTSPETQYF. The CDR3 DNA reads TGTGCCAGCAGCTTAACGAGGACTAGCCCAGAGACCCAGTACTTC.

This clone has just a few counts. This chain connects TRBV14 to TRBJ2-5, with 7 bases lining up with TRBD2. With 2 bases clipped from V and 5 bases from J, the junction kept 8 bases outside the gene matches. The CDR3 runs to 15 residues. Per the germline V gene, CDR1 is SGHDN and CDR2 is FVKESK. Here the CDR3 DNA reads TGTGCCAGCAGCCAAAGCGGGGTCGGATTCGAGACCCAGTACTTC. Translating it yields CASSQSGVGFETQYF.

The chain carries TRBV4-1 and TRBJ2-3; 10 bases align to TRBD1. Germline assignment: CDR1 MGHRA and CDR2 YSYEKL. This CDR3 is built from 17 residues. V lost 3 bases and J lost 2; bases outside the gene matches: 8. CDR3 sequence reads: CASSQGQGLAFTDTQYF. The CDR3 nucleotides are TGCGCCAGCAGCCAGGGACAGGGGTTAGCTTTCACAGATACGCAGTATTTT.

In DNA, the CDR3 is TGTGCCAGCAGCCCCAGCCCTAGCGGGGCCGGGGATACGCAGTATTTT. Protein sequence: CASSPSPSGAGDTQYF. The genes are TRBV7-3 and TRBJ2-3, with 9 bases identical to TRBD2. From germline, CDR1 is SGHTA and CDR2 FQGTGA. Trimming took 5 bases from V and 6 from J; bases not matched to a gene: 12. The CDR3 is made up of 16 amino acids.

This sequence joins TRBV10-2 and TRBJ1-1, with 8 positions matching TRBD1. V dropped 6 bases and J dropped 11; count of bases not matched to a gene: 8. Germline V CDR1 and CDR2: WSHSY, SAAADI. The CDR3 spans 12 residues. For the CDR3, the DNA is TGCGCCAGCAGGACAGGACAGGGTTCGGCTTTCTTT. It is translated as CASRTGQGSAFF.

The J gene is TRBJ2-1, the V gene TRBV30; 8 positions agree with TRBD2. V lost 0 bases, J lost 4 bases, and 14 bases stayed unmatched. The CDR3 consists of 18 residues. Germline assignment: CDR1 GTSNPN and CDR2 SVGIG (reference sequence). The CDR3 loop reads CAWSVLLADTVRYNEQFF. The CDR3 bases are TGTGCCTGGAGTGTCTTACTAGCGGACACAGTTAGGTACAATGAGCAGTTCTTC.

This chain joins TRBV4-2 and TRBJ1-2; D unresolved. Trimming pared 0 bases from V and 7 bases from J, leaving 9 bases between. The germline V gene encodes CDR1 LGHNA and CDR2 YNFKEQ. The CDR3 runs to 13 residues. The CDR3 DNA follows: TGTGCCAGCAGCCAAGATGCCAGTACTGGCTACACCTTC. It codes for CASSQDASTGYTF.

The genes are TRBV3-1 (or the pseudogene TRBV3-2) and TRBJ2-7; 8 bases agree with TRBD1. This CDR3 has 16 residues. Germline V gene sequence: CDR1 LGHDT, CDR2 YNNKEL (reference sequence). Trimming at V came to 4 bases and at J to 2 bases, leaving 10 bases not matched to a gene. CDR3 DNA sequence: TGTGCCAGCAGCCCCACACAGGGGGGTTTTGCCTACGAGCAGTACTTC. This sequence encodes CASSPTQGGFAYEQYF.

V usage is TRBV19 and J usage is TRBJ2-1, with D possibly matching TRBD1 (6 bases). This CDR3 contains 15 residues. In germline, CDR1 is LNHDA, CDR2 SQIVND (reference sequence). The germline V and J ends were trimmed by 6 bases and 7 bases, with 19 bases remaining between them. CDR3 DNA: TGTGCCAGTAGATATACCCCCATCGGACAGAATGAGCAGTTCTTC. Protein product: CASRYTPIGQNEQFF.

This chain connects TRBV5-6 to TRBJ1-1; TRBD1 matches 8 bases. CDR1 is SGHDT and CDR2 is YYEEEE in the germline V gene. This CDR3 is 15 amino acids long. V was clipped by 6 bases and J by 12 bases; unmatched bases: 19. CDR3: CASTDTLTGADGSFF. CDR3 DNA: TGTGCCAGCACCGATACCTTGACAGGGGCCGATGGGTCTTTCTTT.

This clone was counted once. V is TRBV20-1 and J is TRBJ1-1; the D is unclear. Trimming left V 3 bases short and J 4 bases short, with 15 bases between. Per the germline V gene, CDR1 is DFQATT and CDR2 is SNEGSKA (reference sequence). The CDR3 extends over 14 amino acids. In nucleotides, the CDR3 is TGCAGTGCTAGTGGGTTTCCGGGTGTCACTGAAGCTTTCTTT. It encodes CSASGFPGVTEAFF.

In its sample, this clone was seen once. This chain joins TRBV30 and TRBJ1-4; 11 positions agree with TRBD1. CDR3 size: 17 residues. CDR1 and CDR2 from the germline V gene are GTSNPN and SVGIG (reference sequence). J lost 6 bases, V lost 0 bases, and 9 bases had no gene match. The DNA for the CDR3 is TGTGCCTGGAGTGTATGGATGGAGGGACAGGGGGATGAAAAACTGTTTTTT. It encodes CAWSVWMEGQGDEKLFF. The full variable domain, in which reference TRBV30 and TRBJ1-4 provide the parts outside the CDR3, is SQTIHQWPATLVQPVGSPLSLECTVEGTSNPNLYWYRQAAGRGLQLLFYSVGIGQISSEVPQNLSASRPQDRQFILSSKKLLLSDSGFYLCAWSVWMEGQGDEKLFFGSGTQLSVL.

V is TRBV21-1 and J is TRBJ2-4; TRBD2 was called by the table and not checked on the DNA. TRBV21-1 is a known pseudogene. The CDR3 is 18 residues long. This CDR3 is CASSKEASGMAAKNIQYF. In DNA, the CDR3 is TGTGCCAGCAGCAAAGAAGCTAGCGGGATGGCGGCCAAAAACATTCAGTACTTC.

The chain combines TRBV6-6 with TRBJ2-5; 12 bases map to TRBD1. Germline trimming cut 2 bases from V and 5 bases from J; bases unmatched to any gene: 6. The CDR3 covers 16 residues. Germline CDR1 reads MNHNY; CDR2 reads SVGAGI (reference sequence). The CDR3: CASSYTGQGARETQYF. CDR3 DNA sequence: TGTGCCAGCAGTTACACGGGACAGGGGGCCAGGGAGACCCAGTACTTC.

In this sample, this clone turned up many times. V gene TRBV12-3 or TRBV12-4 combines with J gene TRBJ2-7, with D uncertain. V lost 7 bases to trimming and J lost 3 bases, with 13 bases between them. The CDR3 runs to 13 residues. The CDR3 bases are TGTGCCAGCACAATTGGCGGATTCTACGAGCAGTACTTC. Amino acids: CASTIGGFYEQYF.

The rearrangement uses TRBV3-1 (or the pseudogene TRBV3-2) and TRBJ2-2; perhaps TRBD1 as D (6 bases). Germline V gene sequence: CDR1 LGHDT, CDR2 YNNKEL (reference sequence). V lost 6 bases and J lost 7, with 12 bases in between. The CDR3 length is 13 residues. CDR3 nucleotide sequence: TGTGCCAGCAGAACTCAGGGGAGCGGGGAGCTGTTTTTT. Protein product: CASRTQGSGELFF.

About this clone: Other DNA sequences from this sample encode an identical CDR3 as well. The chain combines TRBV18 with TRBJ1-4; 8 bases are a match to TRBD1. There are 15 residues in the CDR3. From germline, CDR1 is KGHSH and CDR2 LQKENI. Unmatched junction bases numbered 2, after V lost 3 bases and J lost 2 bases. The CDR3 here is CASSPRQGTNEKLFF. In DNA, the CDR3 is TGTGCCAGCTCACCCCGACAGGGGACTAATGAAAAACTGTTTTTT. The variable domain in full, completed from reference TRBV18 and TRBJ1-4, reads NAGVMQNPRHLVRRRGQEARLRCSPMKGHSHVYWYRQLPEEGLKFMVYLQKENIIDESGMPKERFSAEFPKEGPSILRIQQVVRGDSAAYFCASSPRQGTNEKLFFGSGTQLSVL.

The V and J genes are TRBV11-1 and TRBJ2-5; 8 bases line up with TRBD1. The V and J ends lost 4 bases and 5 bases, in that order; junction bases with no gene match: 3. The CDR3 length is 13 residues. From germline, CDR1 is SGHAT and CDR2 FQDESV (reference sequence). The CDR3 region is CASSSRGRETQYF. The DNA for the CDR3 is TGTGCCAGCAGCTCCAGGGGGCGCGAGACCCAGTACTTC. Full variable domain (rest looked up from reference TRBV11-1 and TRBJ2-5): EAEVAQSPRYKITEKSQAVAFWCDPISGHATLYWYRQILGQGPELLVQFQDESVVDDSQLPKDRFSAERLKGVDSTLKIQPAELGDSAMYLCASSSRGRETQYFGPGTRLLVL.

This chain connects TRBV11-3 to TRBJ2-7, with 9 nucleotides matching TRBD2. CDR3 length equals 17 residues. The ends lost 3 bases at V and 2 bases at J; junction bases unmatched: 11. CDR1 and CDR2 (germline): SGHNT, YENEEA. The CDR3 coding sequence is TGTGCCAGCAGCTTGACGGGGGGACTAGCCGAAACCTACGAGCAGTACTTC. Its translation is CASSLTGGLAETYEQYF.

The chain couples TRBV28 to TRBJ1-5; maybe TRBD1 (5 bases). CDR1 MDHEN and CDR2 SYDVKM come from the germline V gene. The CDR3 is made up of 15 amino acids. Trimming shortened V by 6 bases and J by 2 bases, and 14 bases separated the two germline ends. The CDR3: CASRKGHWGNQPQHF. The CDR3 nucleotides are TGTGCCAGCAGAAAGGGGCATTGGGGCAATCAGCCCCAGCATTTT. The full variable domain, with the rest looked up from reference TRBV28 and TRBJ1-5, is DVKVTQSSRYLVKRTGEKVFLECVQDMDHENMFWYRQDPGLGLRLIYFSYDVKMKEKGDIPEGYSVSREKKERFSLILESASTNQTSMYLCASRKGHWGNQPQHFGDGTRLSIL.

The chain recombines TRBV7-3 with TRBJ1-2; 7 bases fit TRBD1. Germline CDR1 reads SGHTA; CDR2 reads FQGTGA. The CDR3 contains 13 residues. Germline trimming cut 5 bases from V and 7 bases from J; bases unmatched to any gene: 7. CDR3 residues: CASSQLTGAGYTF. CDR3 bases: TGTGCCAGCAGCCAACTTACAGGGGCTGGCTACACCTTC.

The chain carries TRBV2 and TRBJ2-3; tentatively, D is TRBD2 (6 bases). Trimming took off 7 bases at V and 4 bases at J, with 15 bases between the two ends. The CDR3 runs to 14 residues. Germline CDR1 SNHLY, CDR2 FYNNEI. Here the CDR3 reads CASTPLSGADTQYF. The CDR3 nucleotides read TGTGCCAGCACTCCCCTCTCGGGAGCAGATACGCAGTATTTT.

This clone was detected only once. This specimen includes other DNA sequences encoding the same CDR3. The V and J genes are TRBV19 and TRBJ1-1, with D perhaps matching TRBD1 (5 bases). V gave up 2 bases and J gave up 4 bases, with 11 bases separating them. The CDR3 totals 14 residues. In germline, CDR1 is LNHDA, CDR2 SQIVND (reference sequence). CDR3 loop: CASSIRQGGTEAFF. The CDR3 region has the DNA TGTGCCAGTAGTATAAGGCAGGGCGGCACTGAAGCTTTCTTT.

The rearrangement uses TRBV5-1 and TRBJ2-7, with 9 nucleotides matching TRBD2. Germline loops: CDR1 SGHRS, CDR2 YFSETQ. V dropped 1 base and J dropped 0; count of bases not matched to a gene: 2. The CDR3 runs to 15 residues. The chain's CDR3 is CASSLISGSSYEQYF. The CDR3, as DNA: TGCGCCAGCAGCTTGATTAGCGGGAGCTCCTACGAGCAGTACTTC.

The gene calls are TRBV4-2 and TRBJ2-4, with 8 bases that match TRBD1. This CDR3 is built from 15 residues. With V trimmed by 0 bases and J by 6 bases, 4 bases remained unmatched. Germline V CDR1 and CDR2: LGHNA, YNFKEQ. The CDR3 DNA sequence: TGTGCCAGCAGCCAAGATCCAGGGGGCGCAAACATTCAGTACTTC. Translation: CASSQDPGGANIQYF.